The 26 T cell receptor beta chains below all came from one sample that was sequenced in a study of read filtering for tumor transcriptome and immune sequencing. Molecular barcoded adaptors covering alpha/delta and beta/gamma chains were used on around 370 ng RNA. In TCRdb, the reads were re-called with MiXCR into one record per CDR3 protein. The sample lists around 130,000 distinct CDR3 sequences; under 15% were seen once. The sequenced sample was a population of CD138-negative cells sorted from bone marrow. The origin of the receptors is a donor at least 40 years old with multiple myeloma.

This clonotype was detected many times. The chain uses TRBV5-1 and TRBJ2-4; D remains unclear. There are 12 residues in the CDR3. Per germline, CDR1 SGHRS and CDR2 YFSETQ. Trimming removed 4 bases at V and 6 bases at J, with 8 bases between. CDR3 bases: TGCGCCAGCAGCCGCGAAGGAAACATTCAGTACTTC. Translation: CASSREGNIQYF.

The table lists this clonotype with a count of one. This clone may be a read error of a much larger clone one base away. The chain combines TRBV5-5 with TRBJ2-1, with D possibly matching TRBD1 (5 bases). V lost 4 bases to trimming and J lost 6 bases, with 17 bases between them. CDR3 length equals 15 residues. From germline, CDR1 is SGHKS and CDR2 YYEKEE (reference sequence). The CDR3 is CASSPRSDSCNEQFF. CDR3 nucleotide sequence: TGTGCCAGCAGCCCCCGGAGTGACAGCTGCAATGAGCAGTTCTTC.

This clonotype was observed at least ten times. The chain recombines TRBV6-6 with TRBJ1-4, with D possibly matching TRBD1 (5 bases). V was shortened by 6 bases and J by 8 bases, with 19 bases between the two germline ends. CDR3 size: 15 residues. From germline, CDR1 is MNHNY and CDR2 SVGAGI (reference sequence). Here the CDR3 DNA reads TGTGCCAGCAGCCCACCGCAGGGAGGAGTCGAAAAACTGTTTTTT. Its protein is CASSPPQGGVEKLFF.

As concerns this clonotype: A much larger clone lies one base from this, so it may be a read error. The chain recombines TRBV29-1 with TRBJ2-7; D unclear. Per germline, CDR1 SQVTM and CDR2 ANQGSEA. The CDR3 loop spans 14 amino acids. V lost 7 bases to trimming and J lost 8 bases, with 24 bases between them. The CDR3 DNA reads as TGCAGCGCTGTTAACCCCCAGACGCCCGGACAGCAGTACTTC. Encoded protein: CSAVNPQTPGQQYF.

This clonotype was counted at least ten times. The rearrangement links TRBV20-1 to TRBJ2-3; a weak D match, TRBD1 (6 bases). The CDR3 totals 13 residues. The germline V and J ends were trimmed by 3 bases and 4 bases, with 11 bases remaining between them. CDR1 is DFQATT, CDR2 SNEGSKA, per germline (reference sequence). The CDR3, as DNA: TGCAGTGCTAGCCGGGCAGGGGCAGATACGCAGTATTTT. Translating it yields CSASRAGADTQYF.

In this sample, this clonotype turned up a few times. The chain uses TRBV5-4 and TRBJ2-2; 9 bases fit TRBD2. V gave up 3 bases and J gave up 4 bases; unmatched junction bases: 13. CDR3 length equals 18 residues. Germline CDR1 and CDR2: SGHNT and YYREEE (reference sequence). CDR3 in DNA: TGTGCCAGCAGCTCTCATCTGGCTAGCGGGACCCGCACCGGGGAGCTGTTTTTT. Its protein is CASSSHLASGTRTGELFF.

This clonotype was seen many times. The chain combines TRBV19 with TRBJ2-3; D assignment may be TRBD1 or TRBD2 (5 bases each). The CDR3 is made up of 14 amino acids. From germline, CDR1 is LNHDA and CDR2 SQIVND (reference sequence). V lost 6 bases to trimming and J lost 2 bases, with 12 bases between them. The CDR3 sequence is CASRSRGTTDTQYF. CDR3 DNA sequence: TGTGCCAGTAGGTCTAGAGGGACCACAGATACGCAGTATTTT.

The sample holds a few counts of this clonotype. Being one base from a much bigger clone, this may be a read error. This rearrangement joins TRBV29-1 to TRBJ2-1; TRBD1 aligns across 7 bases. CDR1 is SQVTM and CDR2 is ANQGSEA in the germline V gene. The V gene end was trimmed by 7 bases and the J gene end by 10 bases; junction bases not matched to a gene: 16. The CDR3 is 14 residues long. CDR3 DNA: TGCAGCGCCTCTCGCCGACAGGGAGAGTACGAGCAGTTCTTC. This codes for CSASRRQGEYEQFF.

This clonotype was picked up a small number of times. This could be a read error, since a much larger clone is one nucleotide away. The chain recombines TRBV12-3 or TRBV12-4 with TRBJ2-1; no firm D call. V lost 8 bases and J lost 2, with 13 bases in between. The CDR3 contains 14 residues. The CDR3 DNA sequence: TGTGCCAGCGCACCGGTCAGCCCCTACAATGAGCAGTTCTTC. Protein: CASAPVSPYNEQFF.

Turning to this clonotype: Compared with germline, one end of the junction differs, possibly owing to a read error. This chain uses TRBV19 with TRBJ2-2; no clear D. The germline V gene has CDR1 LNHDA and CDR2 SQIVND (reference sequence). The CDR3 spans 14 residues. The chain's CDR3 is CASSISRNTAELFF. CDR3 in DNA: TGTGCCAGTAGTATCTCCAGAAACACCGCGGAGCTGTTTTTT.

The J gene is TRBJ2-7, the V gene TRBV12-3 or TRBV12-4; D gene ambiguous. This CDR3 is 15 amino acids long. The V and J ends lost 3 bases and 0 bases respectively, with 12 bases between them. The DNA of the CDR3 is TGTGCCAGCAGTTTCGAACAATTGAGCTCCTACGAGCAGTACTTC. This translates into CASSFEQLSSYEQYF.

Ten or more counts support this clonotype. The rearrangement joins TRBV29-1 to TRBJ2-7, with D possibly being TRBD2 (6 bases). With 7 bases removed from V and 6 bases from J, the gap between germline ends came to 13 bases. There are 11 residues in the CDR3. The germline V gene has CDR1 SQVTM and CDR2 ANQGSEA. The CDR3 DNA is TGCAGCGCTGGAGGGTTAGGCGAGCAGTACTTC. It translates to CSAGGLGEQYF.

About this clonotype itself: Possible read error: a much larger clone is one base away. The CDR3 protein is CSAAQGGQNTEAFF. CDR3 nucleotide sequence: TGCAGCGCTGCGCAAGGGGGCCAGAACACTGAAGCTTTCTTT. This chain connects TRBV29-1 to TRBJ1-1; 7 bases map to TRBD1. Germline assignment: CDR1 SQVTM and CDR2 ANQGSEA. With 7 bases clipped from V and 1 base from J, the junction kept 9 bases outside the gene matches. The CDR3 is made up of 14 amino acids.

This clonotype was found once. This may stem from a read error, because a much larger clone lies one nucleotide away. The chain employs TRBV6-1 and TRBJ1-1, with 10 nucleotides matching TRBD1. Germline assignment: CDR1 MNHNS and CDR2 SASEGT. The CDR3 sequence is 13 residues long. The CDR3 sequence: CASSIRDRGGALF. In DNA, the CDR3 is TGTGCCAGCAGTATCCGGGACAGGGGAGGAGCTCTCTTT.

In this sample, this clonotype turned up many times. V is TRBV7-6 and J is TRBJ2-1; 8 bases map to TRBD1. CDR3 length: 17 residues. The germline V gene has CDR1 SGHVS and CDR2 FNYEAQ. The V segment lost 5 bases and the J segment 2 bases; nucleotides outside the gene matches: 11. CDR3 sequence reads: CASSPGQGRLTYNEQFF. The DNA of the CDR3 is TGTGCCAGCAGCCCTGGACAGGGCCGATTAACCTACAATGAGCAGTTCTTC.

This clonotype was counted many times. The chain joins TRBV5-5 to TRBJ2-1, with 11 bases lining up with TRBD2. Germline CDR1 SGHKS, CDR2 YYEKEE (reference sequence). Trimming cost V 0 bases and J 9 bases; bases outside gene matches: 5. CDR3 size: 15 residues. CDR3 in amino acids: CASSLGLAGLSEQFF. CDR3 nucleotides: TGTGCCAGCAGCTTGGGACTAGCGGGGTTGAGTGAGCAGTTCTTC.

At least ten counts were recorded for this clonotype. V is TRBV19 and J is TRBJ2-1, with D possibly TRBD2 on 6 matching bases. There are 13 residues in the CDR3. Germline V gene data show CDR1 as LNHDA and CDR2 as SQIVND (reference sequence). The CDR3, as DNA: TGTGTCTCCTCACCGGGGCACGGGGGTGAGCAGTTCTTC. Amino acid sequence: CVSSPGHGGEQFF.

This clonotype was seen ten or more times. The gene calls are TRBV7-9 and TRBJ2-2; D may be TRBD1 or TRBD2 (5 bases each). The CDR3 has 16 amino acids. Trimming left V 0 bases short and J 6 bases short, with 14 bases between. The germline V gene has CDR1 SEHNR and CDR2 FQNEAQ (reference sequence). In nucleotides, the CDR3 is TGTGCCAGCAGCTTAGCTGGGGGTTCGTTCCCCGGGGAGCTGTTTTTT. Translated, it gives CASSLAGGSFPGELFF. Complete variable domain (other parts from reference TRBV7-9 and TRBJ2-2): DTGVSQNPRHKITKRGQNVTFRCDPISEHNRLYWYRQTLGQGPEFLTYFQNEAQLEKSRLLSDRFSAERPKGSFSTLEIQRTEQGDSAMYLCASSLAGGSFPGELFFGEGSRLTVL.

This clonotype was seen repeatedly, ten times or more. The gene calls are TRBV15 and TRBJ1-6; 10 nucleotides align to TRBD1. The CDR3 is 16 amino acids. Trimming cost V 3 bases and J 6 bases; bases outside gene matches: 5. CDR1 is LNHNV, CDR2 YYDKDF, per germline (reference sequence). CDR3 residues: CATSRGQGMVNSPLHF. The CDR3 DNA reads TGTGCCACCAGCAGGGGACAGGGGATGGTTAATTCACCCCTCCACTTT.

There are many counts of this clonotype. J is TRBJ1-5 and V is TRBV6-6; the D is unclear. V was shortened by 0 bases and J by 3 bases, with 15 bases between the two germline ends. CDR3 length: 17 amino acids. Germline V gene data show CDR1 as MNHNY and CDR2 as SVGAGI (reference sequence). The DNA of the CDR3 is TGTGCCAGCAGTTACTCGGATGAAGGGTATGCCAATCAGCCCCAGCATTTT. Translating gives CASSYSDEGYANQPQHF.

The sample holds many counts of this clonotype. The V gene is TRBV5-1, the J gene TRBJ2-7, with 7 bases matching TRBD2. With V trimmed by 4 bases and J by 7 bases, 14 bases remained unmatched. CDR3 length equals 15 residues. Germline V gives CDR1 SGHRS, CDR2 YFSETQ. DNA of the CDR3: TGCGCCAGCAGCCCCGCCGGGGGGAGGGTGATGGAGCAGTACTTC. This gives the protein CASSPAGGRVMEQYF.

The rearrangement links TRBV5-1 to TRBJ2-3; the match to TRBD1 covers 10 bases. Germline-derived CDR1 and CDR2 are SGHRS and YFSETQ. The CDR3 sequence is 18 residues long. J gave up 1 base and V 5 bases, and 13 bases lay outside the gene matches. The CDR3 bases are TGCGCCAGCAGATCAAACGCCGGGACAGGGGAAGGCACAGATACGCAGTATTTT. It specifies CASRSNAGTGEGTDTQYF.

This clonotype was seen repeatedly, ten times or more. The chain couples TRBV18 to TRBJ2-1, with 7 nucleotides matching TRBD1. This CDR3 comprises 16 residues. V trimming: 6 bases; J trimming: 4 bases; junction bases outside the gene matches: 12. Germline V gives CDR1 KGHSH, CDR2 LQKENI. Here the CDR3 reads CASSFFSGTEYNEQFF. In DNA, the CDR3 is TGTGCCAGCTCGTTCTTCTCCGGGACAGAATACAATGAGCAGTTCTTC.

In this sample, this clonotype turned up a few times. The DNA for the CDR3 is TGCGCCAGTAGGGCCCAGGGGCAAAACTCCTACGAGCAGTACTTC. Protein sequence: CASRAQGQNSYEQYF. The chain is built from TRBV4-1 and TRBJ2-7; TRBD1 might be the D (6 bases). Germline CDR1 and CDR2: MGHRA and YSYEKL. V was pared by 9 bases and J by 0 bases, with 18 bases between. The CDR3 is made up of 15 amino acids.

Ten or more counts support this clonotype. The chain carries TRBV2 and TRBJ2-1; no firm D call. This CDR3 has 15 residues. Trimming took 8 bases from V and 1 from J, leaving 15 bases between them. CDR1 SNHLY and CDR2 FYNNEI come from the germline V gene. CDR3 protein: CASALGTPSYNEQFF. In DNA form, the CDR3 reads TGTGCCAGCGCTCTGGGCACGCCGTCCTACAATGAGCAGTTCTTC.

The table lists this clonotype with many counts. The chain uses TRBV10-3 and TRBJ2-3; 7 bases agree with TRBD1. The CDR3 runs 17 residues. V lost 3 bases and J lost 2; bases outside the gene matches: 11. Germline CDR1 ENHRY, CDR2 SYGVKD. CDR3 residues: CAISDPGQAEFTDTQYF. In DNA form, the CDR3 reads TGTGCCATCAGTGACCCTGGACAGGCCGAATTCACAGATACGCAGTATTTT.